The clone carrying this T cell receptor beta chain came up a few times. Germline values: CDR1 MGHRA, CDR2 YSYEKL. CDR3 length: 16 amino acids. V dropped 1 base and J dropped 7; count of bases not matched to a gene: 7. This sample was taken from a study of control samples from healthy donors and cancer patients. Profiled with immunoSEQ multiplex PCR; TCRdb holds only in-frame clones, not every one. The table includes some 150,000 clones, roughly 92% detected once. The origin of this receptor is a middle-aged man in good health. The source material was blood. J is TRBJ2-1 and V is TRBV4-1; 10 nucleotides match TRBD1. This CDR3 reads CASSQVGTGATNEQFF. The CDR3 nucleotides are TGCGCCAGCAGCCAAGTAGGGACAGGGGCGACTAATGAGCAGTTCTTC.